The 24 T cell receptor beta chains given below trace back to one sample, sequenced in a study of blood T cell repertoires in COVID-19. This table comes from immunoSEQ multiplex PCR, and its TCRdb copy is limited to in-frame clones, with some not included. This table holds a few hundred thousand clones, roughly 80% found once. Source material: PBMCs or T cells enriched from blood (not recorded which). The receptors derive from a woman between 40 and 55 years old with acute COVID-19.

V and J are TRBV7-2 and TRBJ2-2; 10 bases match TRBD2. The J segment lost 4 bases and the V segment lost 5 bases, leaving 4 bases of the junction unmatched. This CDR3 comprises 15 residues. The germline V gene encodes CDR1 SGHTA and CDR2 FQGNSA. This CDR3 is CASSPGLAATGELFF. The CDR3 DNA reads as TGTGCCAGCAGCCCCGGACTAGCGGCCACCGGGGAGCTGTTTTTT.

V is TRBV30 and J is TRBJ1-6; 7 positions agree with TRBD1. Germline trimming cut 1 base from V and 10 bases from J; bases unmatched to any gene: 4. CDR1 is GTSNPN and CDR2 is SVGIG in the germline V gene (reference sequence). The CDR3 is made up of 13 amino acids. The CDR3 spells CAWSGQGRSPLHF. In nucleotides, the CDR3 is TGTGCCTGGAGTGGACAGGGACGGTCACCCCTCCACTTT.

The chain combines TRBV4-3 with TRBJ2-1; D might be TRBD2 (5 bases). The length of the CDR3 is 18 residues. Germline CDR1 reads LGHNA; CDR2 reads YSLEER. Between the trimmed V and J ends, which lost 0 bases and 2 bases, there was a span of 17 bases. The CDR3 sequence is CASSQEGGYSGPYNEQFF. For the CDR3, the DNA is TGCGCCAGCAGCCAAGAAGGCGGGTACTCTGGGCCCTACAATGAGCAGTTCTTC.

The chain employs TRBV10-3 and TRBJ2-5; 7 bases line up with TRBD1. Per the germline V gene, CDR1 is ENHRY and CDR2 is SYGVKD. V lost 4 bases, J lost 2 bases, and 4 bases stayed unmatched. CDR3 size: 14 residues. The CDR3 loop reads CAISGRTGQETQYF. CDR3 bases: TGTGCCATCAGTGGCCGGACAGGTCAAGAGACCCAGTACTTC.

The chain recombines TRBV6-2 or TRBV6-3 with TRBJ2-2; tentatively, D is TRBD2 (5 bases). The V gene's germline CDR1 is MNHEY and CDR2 SVGEGT. The V and J ends lost 6 bases and 1 base respectively, with 15 bases between them. The CDR3 length is 16 residues. As DNA, the CDR3 is TGTGCCAGCAGCCACCGGACTGACGGGAACACCGGGGAGCTGTTTTTT. Its protein product is CASSHRTDGNTGELFF.

The gene calls are TRBV5-6 and TRBJ2-5; the match to TRBD2 covers 8 bases. Germline assignment: CDR1 SGHDT and CDR2 YYEEEE. V lost 3 bases and J lost 5; bases outside the gene matches: 6. This CDR3 has 14 residues. The CDR3: CASSSAGGSETQYF. CDR3 bases: TGTGCCAGCAGCTCGGCGGGGGGCTCGGAGACCCAGTACTTC.

DNA of the CDR3: TGTGCCTGGAGTGTAAGGAGGGCCGGACGGGGCTACACCTTC. Protein sequence: CAWSVRRAGRGYTF. The chain couples TRBV30 to TRBJ1-2; the D is unclear. The CDR3 is 14 residues long. V shed 0 bases and J shed 8 bases, with 16 bases lying between them. Germline lookup yields CDR1 GTSNPN and CDR2 SVGIG (reference sequence).

This chain connects TRBV9 to TRBJ2-1; TRBD2 aligns across 9 bases. With V trimmed by 5 bases and J by 2 bases, 8 bases remained unmatched. Germline CDR1 reads SGDLS; CDR2 reads YYNGEE. This CDR3 is 16 amino acids long. Written as DNA, the CDR3 is TGTGCCAGCAGTGTGGAAGGCGGGAGGGCCTACAATGAGCAGTTCTTC. The encoded protein is CASSVEGGRAYNEQFF.

The chain couples TRBV9 to TRBJ1-1; D possibly corresponds to TRBD1 (5 bases). Trimming stripped 4 bases from V and 1 base from J, with 11 bases between. The CDR3 contains 14 residues. Germline V CDR1 and CDR2: SGDLS, YYNGEE. This CDR3 reads CASSRQTGNTEAFF. CDR3 nucleotide sequence: TGTGCCAGCAGCAGACAAACAGGGAACACTGAAGCTTTCTTT.

This clone is a singleton in its sample. This rearrangement joins TRBV7-9 to TRBJ2-1; 8 nucleotides match TRBD2. Trimming removed 0 bases from V and 6 bases from J; junction bases left unmatched: 4. The CDR3 contains 15 residues. The germline CDR1 and CDR2 sequences are SEHNR and FQNEAQ (reference sequence). CDR3 nucleotide sequence: TGTGCCAGCAGCTTAGCGAGTAGCGGGATCAATGAGCAGTTCTTC. Translating gives CASSLASSGINEQFF.

The gene calls are TRBV5-1 and TRBJ2-3, with D perhaps matching TRBD2 (6 bases). The CDR3 covers 14 residues. Germline loops: CDR1 SGHRS, CDR2 YFSETQ. V lost 6 bases to trimming and J lost 2 bases, with 13 bases between them. CDR3 in amino acids: CASNTADYTDTQYF. For the CDR3, the DNA is TGCGCCAGCAACACAGCGGACTACACAGATACGCAGTATTTT.

The J gene is TRBJ2-2, the V gene TRBV27; 9 bases map to TRBD1. Germline loops: CDR1 MNHEY, CDR2 SMNVEV (reference sequence). The length of the CDR3 is 14 residues. Trimming at V came to 3 bases and at J to 7 bases, leaving 3 bases not matched to a gene. CDR3 loop: CASSLGQGVGELFF. CDR3 nucleotides: TGTGCCAGCAGTTTGGGACAGGGTGTCGGGGAGCTGTTTTTT.

This chain uses TRBV18 with TRBJ2-2; D not certain. The CDR3 has 13 amino acids. CDR1 and CDR2 from the germline V gene are KGHSH and LQKENI. V lost 3 bases, J lost 1 base, and 3 bases lay in between. The CDR3 protein is CASSPQNTGELFF. In nucleotides, the CDR3 is TGTGCCAGCTCACCCCAGAACACCGGGGAGCTGTTTTTT. Drawing the rest from reference TRBV18 and TRBJ2-2, the complete variable domain is NAGVMQNPRHLVRRRGQEARLRCSPMKGHSHVYWYRQLPEEGLKFMVYLQKENIIDESGMPKERFSAEFPKEGPSILRIQQVVRGDSAAYFCASSPQNTGELFFGEGSRLTVL.

V and J are TRBV25-1 and TRBJ1-1; 8 positions match TRBD1. This CDR3 is 18 amino acids long. The germline gives CDR1 MGHDK, CDR2 SYGVNS. Trimming took 0 bases from V and 3 from J; bases not matched to a gene: 12. Here the CDR3 DNA reads TGTGCCAGCAGTGAATATGGCCCCGCCGGACAGGGAGACACTGAAGCTTTCTTT. As protein: CASSEYGPAGQGDTEAFF.

This clone was seen more than once but under ten times. The chain employs TRBV4-1 and TRBJ1-1; 7 nucleotides agree with TRBD1. The germline V gene encodes CDR1 MGHRA and CDR2 YSYEKL. CDR3 length: 13 amino acids. The V and J ends lost 2 bases and 11 bases, in that order; junction bases with no gene match: 8. The CDR3 bases are TGCGCCAGCAGCCAATCTCCCCTGGACAGGGCTTTCTTT. Translation: CASSQSPLDRAFF.

The chain uses TRBV14 and TRBJ2-4; perhaps TRBD2 as D (5 bases). The CDR3 extends over 14 amino acids. In germline, CDR1 is SGHDN, CDR2 FVKESK. V lost 4 bases, J lost 1 base, and 8 bases lay in between. Here the CDR3 DNA reads TGTGCCAGCAGCCCCCGAGGGGCCAAAAACATTCAGTACTTC. Translating gives CASSPRGAKNIQYF.

The gene calls are TRBV7-2 and TRBJ2-3, with 7 bases fitting TRBD2. From germline, CDR1 is SGHTA and CDR2 FQGNSA. This CDR3 comprises 15 residues. The J segment lost 5 bases and the V segment lost 4 bases, leaving 9 bases of the junction unmatched. This CDR3 reads CASSSIAGRGDTQYF. The CDR3 nucleotides are TGTGCCAGCAGCTCTATAGCAGGGAGGGGAGATACGCAGTATTTT.

J is TRBJ2-1 and V is TRBV4-1, with 10 bases that match TRBD2. Germline loops: CDR1 MGHRA, CDR2 YSYEKL. V dropped 1 base and J dropped 7; count of bases not matched to a gene: 22. The length of the CDR3 is 21 residues. As DNA, the CDR3 is TGCGCCAGCAGCCAAGGGCCTACTAGCGGGAAGAGTCCGCCAAAATGGAATGAGCAGTTCTTC. Its translation: CASSQGPTSGKSPPKWNEQFF.

This clone turned up a few times. The V gene is TRBV3-1 (or the pseudogene TRBV3-2), the J gene TRBJ1-2; no firm D call. The CDR3 extends over 15 amino acids. Germline V gives CDR1 LGHDT, CDR2 YNNKEL (reference sequence). V was cut by 4 bases and J by 0 bases, with 12 bases left in between. CDR3 bases: TGTGCCAGCAGCCCACGACATGCCCCTAACTATGGCTACACCTTC. As protein: CASSPRHAPNYGYTF.

The CDR3 bases are TGTGCCAGCAGCCCCACCCGACAGGACCACACTGAAGCTTTCTTT. It yields the protein CASSPTRQDHTEAFF. This chain uses TRBV5-4 with TRBJ1-1; tentative D call: TRBD1 (6 bases). Trimming took 4 bases from V and 3 from J, leaving 16 bases between them. The CDR3 is 15 residues long. Germline V gives CDR1 SGHNT, CDR2 YYREEE (reference sequence). The entire variable domain, with the rest obtained from reference TRBV5-4 and TRBJ1-1, is as follows: ETGVTQSPTHLIKTRGQQVTLRCSSQSGHNTVSWYQQALGQGPQFIFQYYREEENGRGNFPPRFSGLQFPNYSSELNVNALELDDSALYLCASSPTRQDHTEAFFGQGTRLTVV.

This clone was seen once. J is TRBJ2-2 and V is TRBV5-1; D remains ambiguous. The CDR3 contains 14 residues. Looked up from germline, CDR1 is SGHRS and CDR2 is YFSETQ. V was cut by 2 bases and J by 1 base, with 6 bases left in between. The DNA of the CDR3 is TGCGCCAGCAGCTTCACAGTGAACACCGGGGAGCTGTTTTTT. Translated, it gives CASSFTVNTGELFF.

This clone was observed a single time. This sequence joins TRBV11-2 and TRBJ2-2, with 11 bases fitting TRBD2. Germline values: CDR1 SGHAT, CDR2 FQNNGV. The CDR3 is made up of 18 amino acids. V trimming: 3 bases; J trimming: 1 base; junction bases outside the gene matches: 7. In DNA, the CDR3 is TGTGCCAGCAGCTTCCGGCTAGCGGGGGGCCAGAACACCGGGGAGCTGTTTTTT. This translates into CASSFRLAGGQNTGELFF.

V and J are TRBV2 and TRBJ2-1, with 9 bases fitting TRBD2. The germline V gene encodes CDR1 SNHLY and CDR2 FYNNEI. CDR3 length: 19 amino acids. With 5 bases clipped from V and 5 bases from J, the junction kept 19 bases outside the gene matches. CDR3: CASSRVSGSSSIMNNEQFF. The CDR3 DNA follows: TGTGCCAGCAGTCGGGTTAGCGGGAGCTCGTCCATTATGAACAATGAGCAGTTCTTC.

V and J are TRBV7-9 and TRBJ1-1; D may be TRBD1 (6 bases). CDR1 SEHNR and CDR2 FQNEAQ come from the germline V gene (reference sequence). V gave up 1 base and J gave up 1 base, with 16 bases separating them. The CDR3 totals 17 residues. The CDR3 nucleotides read TGTGCCAGCAGCTTAGTGACAGGCCCAAGAGGGAACACTGAAGCTTTCTTT. Translating gives CASSLVTGPRGNTEAFF.